The present T cell receptor beta chain was sequenced within a study of cytomegalovirus exposure and HLA in healthy donors. Whole-study context: The Caucasian-associated ancestry cluster contained roughly four fifths of the roughly 400 genotyped donors.

Points from the study as a whole: An observed cluster of highly shared sequence variants was recorded as a likely sequencing artifact. The HLA-A and HLA-B alleles of most subjects were reportedly predicted accurately from TCR beta sequences. Previously analyzed data showed that most TCR beta V segments were productive at a frequency of about 87% or about 30%.

As regards this clone: What it recognizes is unknown.

Germline assignment: CDR1 LGHNA and CDR2 YSLEER. The CDR3 sequence is 15 residues long. V was cut by 2 bases and J by 3 bases, with 13 bases left in between. PCR used 60 Vbeta primers and 13 Jbeta primers. The repertoire was sequenced with immunoSEQ multiplex PCR; TCRdb's copy has only in-frame clones and lacks some. The top ten clones hold roughly 8.2% of a sample with some 120,000 clones, roughly 69% of them seen once. The chain links TRBV4-3 to TRBJ1-2, with D unclear. This sequence was found in a middle-aged woman in good health and CMV-seropositive. What was sequenced was PBMCs. The DNA of the CDR3 is TGCGCCAGCAGCCAACGCCCAGACACGGACTATGGCTACACCTTC. Translating it yields CASSQRPDTDYGYTF.